This paragraph covers one TCR beta chain sequence. No antigen is known for it. The data originate from a study of T cell responses to AZD1222 COVID-19 vaccine. Germline trimming cut 7 bases from V and 8 bases from J; bases unmatched to any gene: 13. Per germline, CDR1 LNHDA and CDR2 SQIVND (reference sequence). The CDR3 loop spans 14 amino acids. This table comes from immunoSEQ multiplex PCR, and its TCRdb copy is limited to in-frame clones, with some not included. The sample has more than 85,000 clones; about nine tenths are singletons. Study observations and caveats: Nearly half of spike-specific TCRs reportedly target unmutated variant regions. In a largely white British group with more females than males, clonal diversity was possibly underestimated.

The sequence derives from an adult who received the AZD1222 COVID-19 vaccine. This specimen was peripheral blood, taken 28 days after the second AZD1222 dose. The rearrangement links TRBV19 to TRBJ1-2; 7 positions match TRBD1. CDR3: CASTPQGPSGGYTF. The CDR3 region has the DNA TGTGCCAGTACCCCACAGGGGCCCTCCGGCGGCTACACCTTC.